A few counts support the clone carrying this T cell receptor (beta chain). Its matching antigen is unknown. TCRdb keeps only in-frame clones here, not all; method: immunoSEQ multiplex PCR. The sample yields about 110,000 clones, approximately 90% seen once. This entry comes from a study of OX40 agonist ivuxolimab in advanced cancers. Overall study: Subjects had a mean age of about 57 years, with a range of 23 to 79; around 80% were male. The study's findings and limits: Antigen targets of the expanded peripheral T cells went undetermined. At doses 0.1 to 3.0 mg/kg, CD4+ and CD8+ clones expanded. The study found among the lowest clonal expansion in partial responders at 0.1-3.0 mg/kg.

The TCR was taken from an adult with an advanced solid tumor such as melanoma, head and neck, liver or kidney cancer. The sequences come from CD4+ or CD8+ T cells sorted from blood, collected in a trial of the OX40 agonist ivuxolimab.

CDR3 in amino acids: CASSREGYTF. DNA for the CDR3: TGTGCCAGCAGCAGGGAAGGCTACACCTTC. The J gene is TRBJ1-2, the V gene TRBV21-1. TRBV21-1 is a known pseudogene. The CDR3 runs 10 residues.